The sequence of this T cell receptor (beta chain) was determined in a study of CXCR3-negative and CXCR3-positive naive CD8 T cells. Libraries of TRB cDNA were made by 5' RACE and carried UMIs. TCRdb reworked the 5' RACE reads into one entry per CDR3 protein, no DNA. The specimen's table records 150,000 to 180,000 distinct CDR3 sequences. Comment on this clonotype: What it recognizes is unknown.

The authors gated naive CD8+ T cells as CD45RO-CCR7+CD27+CD95-. The study, taken as a whole, reports: Sequencing showed both naive subsets with comparably high diversity, and memory CD8+ cells much lower. CXCR3-positive naive cells carried more hydrophobic TRB CDR3s than CXCR3-negative naive cells did.

The CDR3 consists of 11 residues. CDR1 is SEHNR, CDR2 FQNEAQ, per germline (reference sequence). This chain joins TRBV7-9 and TRBJ2-1. Input material: naive CXCR3+ CD8+ T cells from blood. Subset in this sample: CD45RO-CCR7+CD27+CD95- naive CD8+ T cells expressing CXCR3 (TNR3+). The TCR was taken from a human donor in good health. Some clones in this sample may be carry-over from other donors' samples. The CDR3 protein is CASSLATEQFF.